These T cell receptor beta chains were read from a single sample in a study of shared T cell receptors in the human thymus. Clones were read by immunoSEQ multiplex PCR, and TCRdb kept only the in-frame ones, dropping some. The table lists approximately 730,000 clones, approximately 85% of them singletons. The same sample was also studied in work on human thymus T cells.

What was sequenced was thymocytes. These receptors originate from a girl under two years old with a congenital heart defect. CDR3s include the opening cysteine and the closing phenylalanine or tryptophan. Size is stated for part of the rows, as once, few or many counts, or as a class when the clone is expanded.

v_call,clone_size,cdr3_aa
TRBV19,.,CASSIREGADTQYF
TRBV6-5,.,CASSSLADQETQYF
TRBV10-3,few,CAISTGGYDYGYTF
TRBV6-8,.,CASSYPPAGNTEAFF
TRBV11-2,.,CASSLCFPFGGLGNEKLFF
TRBV6-1,.,CASSFRQGGRQPQHF
TRBV5-1,.,CASSFPGARISFGTAHQETQYF
TRBV9,.,CASSTRDRGPYEQYF
TRBV25-1,.,CASSGRRQPQGNEKLFF
TRBV5-1,.,CASSFWENRESPNTEAFF
TRBV7-9,few,CASDLSGGLPRNTDTQYF
TRBV28,.,CASSLGQGKSYEQYF
TRBV11-2,once,CASTHMGDRDPFYEQYF
TRBV14,.,CASSQVKLATSYNEQFF
TRBV7-7,.,CASSPRQDRVQNEQFF
TRBV29-1,.,CSVDVQGARDYGYTF
TRBV11-2,.,CASSNRPRRDTEAFF
TRBV5-1,.,CASSLVPSPGQVYEQYF
TRBV4-1,once,CASSRIPGLAATDTQYF
TRBV2,.,CASSETPAGGNNSPLHF
TRBV18,few,CASSPRYTGREPYGYTF
TRBV27,.,CATTPQGFYNSPLHF
TRBV28,.,CASSLSYGNQPQHF
TRBV5-6,.,CASSTGGAKTEAFF
TRBV5-4,.,CASSLGGQLHEQYF
TRBV7-2,.,CASSLGRARGLDNSPLHF
TRBV19,.,CASSPRTDGYYGYTF
TRBV6-5,few,CASSLQGGGYQPQHF
TRBV6-6,.,CASSYLNEQFF
TRBV4-2,.,CASSPGAGYEQYF
TRBV7-2,.,CASSSGQVYNEQFF
TRBV27,.,CASRGDPQENTGELFF
TRBV7-9,.,CASSYQLAGTYEQYF
TRBV9,.,CASSVSGGPGETQYF
TRBV5-1,.,CASSLAGGDGYTF
TRBV4-3,.,CASSQDSGDTYVAFF
TRBV7-6,.,CASSLALGTSYNEQFF
TRBV19,few,CASSIIPGQGGYEQYF
TRBV5-1,.,CASTRDSSYEQYF
TRBV13,once,CASSFRPGGYSGNTIYF
TRBV19,few,CASSIDLSRQGLNTEAFF
TRBV14,.,CASSPRTGFINEQFF
TRBV5-1,.,CASSPGQVNGYTF
TRBV28,once,CASSLLGVGNQPQHF
TRBV7-2,few,CASSFMTADTQYF